Sequencing of this T cell receptor (beta chain) was carried out in a study of blood T cells in healthy people across ages (dated by TCRdb to between 2015 and 2017). Study-wide context: In model experiments, template switching captured roughly one uniquely barcoded TCR beta cDNA molecule for every two T cells. Age-related changes in TCR beta repertoire diversity were measured in the study by deep sequencing normalized with unique cDNA molecular identifiers. Donors were grouped into four age groups: young (average approximately 15 years), middle-aged (around 39), aged (roughly 62) and long-lived (approximately 81). To avoid experimental bias, donors of different ages were randomly spread across the sequencing lanes. For two donors (one aged 18 to 30 and one aged 80 or older), the study analyzed two additional independent replicas of 1 million unique cDNA reads from the same blood draw.

The junction carries 12 bases between V and J, which are trimmed by 2 bases and 11 bases respectively. The CDR3 holds 12 amino acids from the cysteine to the phenylalanine. The read is trimmed to its CDR3 DNA, 36 bases read in frame from base 1. Paper-wide results and their limitations: The percentage of naive T cells measured by flow cytometry correlated strongly with observed TCR beta diversity. Estimates of total diversity based on one million sequenced T cells were considered lower bounds and underestimates. Because profiling used bulk unsorted PBMCs, naive and antigen-experienced compartments could not be compared conclusively. The CMV infection status of donors was not known, potentially confounding age-related changes in expanded clonotypes. Compared with the aged group, the long-lived group had more naive CD4+ T cells, fewer expanded clones and increased TCR diversity, a pattern suggesting age selection. As age increased, observed TCR beta diversity per million T cells dropped in a roughly linear way, and a significant reduction was already evident by age about 36.

The roughly 39 donors, aged about 6 to 90 years, were systemically healthy Caucasian individuals from Russia. Each donor gave ten milliliters of peripheral blood, collected into EDTA-treated Vacutainer tubes. Ficoll-Paque density-gradient centrifugation was used to isolate PBMCs, with at least 7 million per sample. Total RNA, at least 5 micrograms per sample, was extracted from PBMCs with Trizol reagent. For every donor, flow cytometry on a PBMC aliquot measured the percentage of naive CD45RAhigh/CD27high T cells. Notes on this clonotype: Its specific antigen is unknown. No much larger clonotype is one base removed from it; base qualities were not supplied.

The library relied on 5' RACE. A second PCR of roughly 7 to 12 cycles was performed with a sample-barcoded 5' primer and a J-beta primer mix. Each TCR beta cDNA molecule received a unique molecular identifier from a template-switch 5' adaptor carrying 12 random nucleotides. Each sample yielded at least 2.5 million CDR3-containing paired-end reads. All of the RNA was converted into first-strand cDNA using the Mint cDNA synthesis kit, with a TRBC-specific oligonucleotide serving as the primer. Following uracil-DNA glycosylase treatment, all cDNA underwent a first 18-cycle PCR with the universal primers M1SS and BC2_uni_R. From the authors' description of their analysis: For normalization, 1 million high-quality reads, each with a distinct molecular identifier, were randomly selected from each sample. Instead of being binned into consensus sequences, reads that shared molecular identifiers were thrown out. MiTCR, set to a Q25 quality threshold and the strictest error-elimination algorithm, was used for CDR3 identification, clonotype clustering and error correction. Lower-bound total TCR beta diversity was estimated with a nonparametric unseen species model using Euler transformation. TCRdb reanalyzed the raw reads on its own, using fastp at Q25 for trimming and MiXCR for clone calling, and kept in-frame beta chains. Records with the same CDR3 protein are collapsed into one entry carrying the most frequent genes and DNA. These V and J calls rely on TCRdb rather than the paper's analysis. Across this sample there are around 1,800,000 distinct CDR3 sequences, with about 39% seen only once. The ten largest clonotypes hold under 30% of the sample.

The specimen sequenced was blood. The rearranged chain carries TRBV12-3 or TRBV12-4 and TRBJ1-1; the D segment cannot be called with confidence. The sequence derives from a human donor in good health. CDR3 reads: CASSLQWFAAFF. The sequenced DNA is TGTGCCAGCAGTTTACAATGGTTTGCTGCTTTCTTT.